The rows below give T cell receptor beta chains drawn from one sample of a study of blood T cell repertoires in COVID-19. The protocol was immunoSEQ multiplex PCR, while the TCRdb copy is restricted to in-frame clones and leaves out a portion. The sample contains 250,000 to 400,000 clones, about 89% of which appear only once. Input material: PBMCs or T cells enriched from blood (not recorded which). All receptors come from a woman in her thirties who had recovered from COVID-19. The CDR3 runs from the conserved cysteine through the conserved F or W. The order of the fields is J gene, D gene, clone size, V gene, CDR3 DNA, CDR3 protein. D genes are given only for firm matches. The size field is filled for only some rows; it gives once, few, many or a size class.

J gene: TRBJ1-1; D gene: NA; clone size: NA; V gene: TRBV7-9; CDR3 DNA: TGTGCCAGCAGCTCAATCAGGAACACTGAAGCTTTCTTT; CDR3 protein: CASSSIRNTEAFF
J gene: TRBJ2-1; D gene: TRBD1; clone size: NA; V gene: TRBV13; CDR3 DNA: TGTGCCAGCAGCCCGCGCCGGGACAGGGGGTCATATGAGCAGTTCTTC; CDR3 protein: CASSPRRDRGSYEQFF
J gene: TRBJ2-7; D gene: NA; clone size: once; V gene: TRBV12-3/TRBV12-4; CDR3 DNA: TGTGCCAGCAGCAGAGGTTCCTACGAGCAGTACTTC; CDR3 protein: CASSRGSYEQYF
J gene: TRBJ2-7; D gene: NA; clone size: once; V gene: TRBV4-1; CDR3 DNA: TGCGCCAGCAGCCAAGAAGGAACAGCCACCTACGAGCAGTACTTC; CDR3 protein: CASSQEGTATYEQYF
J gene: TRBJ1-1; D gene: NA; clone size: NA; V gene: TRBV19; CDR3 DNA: TGTGCCAGTAGTATAAAAGGGAGGGACGGAGCTTTCTTT; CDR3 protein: CASSIKGRDGAFF
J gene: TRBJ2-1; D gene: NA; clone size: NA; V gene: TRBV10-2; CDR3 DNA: TGCGCCAGCAGCCCTACCAATGAGCAGTTCTTC; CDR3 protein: CASSPTNEQFF
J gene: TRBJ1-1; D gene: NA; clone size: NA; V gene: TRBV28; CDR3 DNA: TGTGCCAGCAGTTTGGCCCTGGAAGCTTTCTTT; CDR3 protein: CASSLALEAFF
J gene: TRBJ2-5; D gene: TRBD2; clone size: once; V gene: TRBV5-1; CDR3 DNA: TGCGCCAGCAGCTTGACGGGGGGGCCAGAGACCCAGTACTTC; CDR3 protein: CASSLTGGPETQYF
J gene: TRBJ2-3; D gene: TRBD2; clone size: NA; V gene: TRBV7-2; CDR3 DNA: TGTGCCAGCAGCTTTGGCCTAGCGGGGACTACGCAGTATTTT; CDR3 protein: CASSFGLAGTTQYF
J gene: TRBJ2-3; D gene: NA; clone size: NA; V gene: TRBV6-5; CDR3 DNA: TGTGCCAGCAGGAGACAGGCTAGCACAGATACGCAGTATTTT; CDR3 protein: CASRRQASTDTQYF
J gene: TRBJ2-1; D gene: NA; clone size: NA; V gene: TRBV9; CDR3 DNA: TGTGCCAGCAGCGTAGAGACAGAGTACAATGAGCAGTTCTTC; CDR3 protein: CASSVETEYNEQFF
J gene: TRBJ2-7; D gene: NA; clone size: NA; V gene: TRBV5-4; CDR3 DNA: TGTGCCAGCAGCGTGGGACGGGGGTTCTCCTACGAGCAGTACTTC; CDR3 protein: CASSVGRGFSYEQYF
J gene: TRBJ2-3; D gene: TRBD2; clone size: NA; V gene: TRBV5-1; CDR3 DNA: TGCGCCAGCAGCTTTCCTAGCGGGGCCAACCTACCCGGCACAGATACGCAGTATTTT; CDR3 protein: CASSFPSGANLPGTDTQYF
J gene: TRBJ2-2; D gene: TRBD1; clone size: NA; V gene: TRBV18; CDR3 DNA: TGTGCCAGCTCAGCTGGACAGGGCGACACCGGGGAGCTGTTTTTT; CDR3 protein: CASSAGQGDTGELFF
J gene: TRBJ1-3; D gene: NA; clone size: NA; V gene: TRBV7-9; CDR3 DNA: TGTGCCAGCAGCTTCGGGGGCTCTGGAAACACCATATATTTT; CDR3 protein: CASSFGGSGNTIYF
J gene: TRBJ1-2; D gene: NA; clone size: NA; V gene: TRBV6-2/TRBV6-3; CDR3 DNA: TGTGCCAGCAGCCCTTACTTGAACTATGGCTACACCTTC; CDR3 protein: CASSPYLNYGYTF
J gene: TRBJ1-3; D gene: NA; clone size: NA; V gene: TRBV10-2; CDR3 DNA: TGCGCCAGCAGGAACCGGGACATAGGAGGAAACACCATATATTTT; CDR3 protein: CASRNRDIGGNTIYF
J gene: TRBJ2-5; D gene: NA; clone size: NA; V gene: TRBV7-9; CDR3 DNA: TGTGCCAGCAGCTTGGACTATAGTGGGGGGACCCAGTACTTC; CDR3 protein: CASSLDYSGGTQYF
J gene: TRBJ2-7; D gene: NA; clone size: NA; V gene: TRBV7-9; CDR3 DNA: TGTGCCAGCAGCCGATTGGACAGCTCCTACGAGCAGTACTTC; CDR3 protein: CASSRLDSSYEQYF
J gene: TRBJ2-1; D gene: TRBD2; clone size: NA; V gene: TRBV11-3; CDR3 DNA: TGTGCCAGCAGCTTAGCGGGGGGGATCAATGAGCAGTTCTTC; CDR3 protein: CASSLAGGINEQFF
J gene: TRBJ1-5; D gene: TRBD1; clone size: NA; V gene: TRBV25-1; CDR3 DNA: TGTGCCAGCAGTGGGACAGGGGATCAGCCCCAGCATTTT; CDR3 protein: CASSGTGDQPQHF
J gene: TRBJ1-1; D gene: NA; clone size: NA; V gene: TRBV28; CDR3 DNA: TGTGCCAGCGGGGGGGTGCGACAGATTCCTGAAGCTTTCTTT; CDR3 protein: CASGGVRQIPEAFF
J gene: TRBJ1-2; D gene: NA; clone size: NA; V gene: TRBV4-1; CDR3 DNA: TGCGCCAGCAGCCAAGATGGAATGGGAACAGGGTTCTATGGCTACACCTTC; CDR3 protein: CASSQDGMGTGFYGYTF
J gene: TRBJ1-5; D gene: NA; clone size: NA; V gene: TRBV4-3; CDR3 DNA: TGCGCCAGCAGCCAAATCAGGGGCGTTCAGCCCCAGCATTTT; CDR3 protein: CASSQIRGVQPQHF
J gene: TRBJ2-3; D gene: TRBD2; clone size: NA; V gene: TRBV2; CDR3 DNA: TGTGCCAGCAGTGAAGCTGTGGTGCTAGGCGGACTAGCGGGGGTTAGGGCAGATACGCAGTATTTT; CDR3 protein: CASSEAVVLGGLAGVRADTQYF
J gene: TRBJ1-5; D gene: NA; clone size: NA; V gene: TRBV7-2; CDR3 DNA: TGTGCCAGCAGCTTAAAAGGGGATCAGCCCCAGCATTTT; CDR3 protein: CASSLKGDQPQHF
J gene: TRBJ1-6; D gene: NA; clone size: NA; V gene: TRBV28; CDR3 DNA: TGTGCCAGCAGTTTGCGGGGTGGTGTGCATTCACCCCTCCACTTT; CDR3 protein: CASSLRGGVHSPLHF
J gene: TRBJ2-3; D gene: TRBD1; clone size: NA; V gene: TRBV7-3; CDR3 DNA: TGTGCCAGCAGCTTAAAACCGGGACAGGGGGCTCGGGATACGCAGTATTTT; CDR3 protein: CASSLKPGQGARDTQYF
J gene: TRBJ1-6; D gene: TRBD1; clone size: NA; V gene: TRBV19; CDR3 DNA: TGTGCCAGTAGCGGGACAGGGACCTCACCCCTCCACTTT; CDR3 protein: CASSGTGTSPLHF
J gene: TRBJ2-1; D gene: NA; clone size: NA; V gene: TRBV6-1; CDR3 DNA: TGTGCCAGCAGTGAAGGGCACAGTTACAATGAGCAGTTCTTC; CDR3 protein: CASSEGHSYNEQFF
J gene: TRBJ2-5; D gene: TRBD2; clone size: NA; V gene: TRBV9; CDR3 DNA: TGTGCCAGCAGCGTAGCAGGGGTGAGCGGGGGGTCCCAAGAGACCCAGTACTTC; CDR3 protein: CASSVAGVSGGSQETQYF
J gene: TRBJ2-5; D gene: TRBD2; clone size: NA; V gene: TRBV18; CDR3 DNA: TGTGCCAGCTCACCATCGGGAGGAGAGACCCAGTACTTC; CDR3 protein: CASSPSGGETQYF
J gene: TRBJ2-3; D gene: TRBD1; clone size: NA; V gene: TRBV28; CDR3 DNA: TGTGCCAGCAGGGACAGGGCCACAGATACGCAGTATTTT; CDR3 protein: CASRDRATDTQYF